A selection of T cell receptor beta chains follows, all from one sample in a study of blood T cell repertoires in COVID-19. The method was immunoSEQ multiplex PCR; TCRdb's version includes in-frame clones alone and lacks a portion of them. The sample carries just over 350,000 clones, approximately 86% recorded once. Sequencing input: peripheral blood. The receptors come from a woman between 55 and 75 years old with COVID-19, enrolled during active disease. Both conserved end residues are part of each CDR3. D genes are given only for firm matches. A row's size may be missing; if present it is once, few, many or a size class.

>.|12|.|TRBV11-3|TRBJ2-1
TGTGCCAGCACCGAGGGTCGGGATGAGCAGTTCTTC
CASTEGRDEQFF
>TRBD1|19|.|TRBV4-1|TRBJ2-7
TGCGCCAGCAGCCAAGATCGGGCACCGGGACAGGCTAGCTCCTACGAGCAGTACTTC
CASSQDRAPGQASSYEQYF
>TRBD1|13|.|TRBV29-1|TRBJ1-1
TGCAGCGTCTTGACAGGGACGAGCACTGAAGCTTTCTTT
CSVLTGTSTEAFF
>TRBD1|13|.|TRBV6-5|TRBJ1-2
TGTGCCAGCAGTTACACGACAGGGGTGGGCTACACCTTC
CASSYTTGVGYTF
>TRBD2|15|once|TRBV7-3|TRBJ2-1
TGTGCCAGCAGAACTAGCGGGGGGGCTTACAATGAGCAGTTCTTC
CASRTSGGAYNEQFF
>.|14|.|TRBV10-3|TRBJ1-5
TGTGCCATCAGTGAGCGAGCCTTAGATCAGCCCCAGCATTTT
CAISERALDQPQHF
>TRBD2|15|.|TRBV7-3|TRBJ2-1
TGTGCCAGCAGCCCTCAAAGCGGGGGTTACAATGAGCAGTTCTTC
CASSPQSGGYNEQFF
>TRBD1|16|.|TRBV7-3|TRBJ2-1
TGTGCCAGCAGCTTCCTCGGGACAGGGTCCTACAATGAGCAGTTCTTC
CASSFLGTGSYNEQFF
>.|13|.|TRBV7-3|TRBJ2-5
TGTGCCAGCAGCTTACAAGGGAGCGAGACCCAGTACTTC
CASSLQGSETQYF
>.|13|many|TRBV11-2|TRBJ1-4
TGTGCCAGCAGCCGCGCAGCGAATGAAAAACTGTTTTTT
CASSRAANEKLFF
>.|15|.|TRBV5-4|TRBJ1-6
TGTGCCAGCACCTCAGGGTCGTCCTATAATTCACCCCTCCACTTT
CASTSGSSYNSPLHF
>.|14|once|TRBV19|TRBJ2-3
TGTGCCAGTAGTATGACTTCTAGCACAGATACGCAGTATTTT
CASSMTSSTDTQYF
>TRBD1|13|.|TRBV7-2|TRBJ1-6
TGTGCCAGCAGCGGACAGGTGGGCTCACCCCTCCACTTT
CASSGQVGSPLHF
>.|16|.|TRBV6-5|TRBJ1-4
TGTGCCAGCAGTTACTCTGGGGGCAGGGGTAATGAAAAACTGTTTTTT
CASSYSGGRGNEKLFF
>TRBD1|16|.|TRBV7-3|TRBJ2-1
TGTGCCAGCAGTCTTCAACCGGGACAGGGTCGGGATGAGCAGTTCTTC
CASSLQPGQGRDEQFF
>.|15|.|TRBV6-2/TRBV6-3|TRBJ2-5
TGTGCCAGCAGTTACTCCGCGACAGACCAAGAGACCCAGTACTTC
CASSYSATDQETQYF
>.|16|.|TRBV19|TRBJ1-3
TGTGCCAGTAGTCCACCCCCCGAGGTTTACAGAAACACCATATATTTT
CASSPPPEVYRNTIYF
>.|13|.|TRBV9|TRBJ2-1
TGTGCCAGCAGCGTAATCAGCGGGAATGAGCAGTTCTTC
CASSVISGNEQFF
>.|13|.|TRBV6-2/TRBV6-3|TRBJ2-5
TGTGCCAGCAGTGGGCGGGATGGAGAGACCCAGTACTTC
CASSGRDGETQYF
>.|14|.|TRBV5-1|TRBJ1-3
TGCGCCAGCAGCTTTACCAGCTCTGGAAACACCATATATTTT
CASSFTSSGNTIYF
>.|16|.|TRBV1|TRBJ2-5
TGCACCAGCAGCCCTCGACTCTTACCATACCAAGAGACCCAGTACTTC
CTSSPRLLPYQETQYF
>.|14|.|TRBV19|TRBJ2-7
TGTGCCAGTAGTATAGGACGGAGCTCCTACGAGCAGTACTTC
CASSIGRSSYEQYF
>.|13|.|TRBV27|TRBJ2-5
TGTGCCAGCAGTTTTGGCGGCCAAGAGACCCAGTACTTC
CASSFGGQETQYF
>.|11|.|TRBV7-6|TRBJ2-1
TGTGCCAGCAGCTCCCTCCGTGAGCAGTTCTTC
CASSSLREQFF
>.|15|.|TRBV4-3|TRBJ2-3
TGCGCCAGCAGCCAAAGCAGGGCCTTCTCAGATACGCAGTATTTT
CASSQSRAFSDTQYF
>.|14|.|TRBV4-2|TRBJ2-3
TGTGCCAGCAGCCAAGCGGGGAACACGGATACGCAGTATTTT
CASSQAGNTDTQYF
>.|16|.|TRBV6-6|TRBJ2-5
TGTGCCAGCAGTTACCCCCTAGCCCAAGGAAAAGAGACCCAGTACTTC
CASSYPLAQGKETQYF
>.|13|.|TRBV3-1/TRBV3-2|TRBJ1-1
TGTGCCAGCAGCCTACAGAGGAACACTGAAGCTTTCTTT
CASSLQRNTEAFF
>TRBD1|13|.|TRBV6-5|TRBJ2-7
TGTGCCAGCAAAATCAGGGGGCTCTACGAGCAGTACTTC
CASKIRGLYEQYF
>TRBD1|14|.|TRBV7-2|TRBJ2-1
TGTGCCAGCAGCTACAGGGGGATGGGGACGGCGCAGTTCTTC
CASSYRGMGTAQFF
>TRBD1|15|.|TRBV9|TRBJ1-2
TGTGCCAGCAGCTTCTGGGACAGGGGCGACTATGGCTACACCTTC
CASSFWDRGDYGYTF
>TRBD2|17|.|TRBV13|TRBJ2-1
TGTGCCAGCAGCTTACGCGGGGGGGGTAGCTCCTACAATGAGCAGTTCTTC
CASSLRGGGSSYNEQFF
>.|15|.|TRBV9|TRBJ1-1
TGTGCCAGCAGCGTAGTAGTAGTAATGAACACTGAAGCTTTCTTT
CASSVVVVMNTEAFF
>.|15|.|TRBV5-1|TRBJ2-3
TGCGCCAGCAGCTGGGGGACAATAGGCGTAGATACGCAGTATTTT
CASSWGTIGVDTQYF
>TRBD2|16|.|TRBV7-9|TRBJ2-3
TGTGCCAGCAGCCCTAGACTAGCCTACGGCACAGATACGCAGTATTTT
CASSPRLAYGTDTQYF
>TRBD2|18|.|TRBV5-5|TRBJ2-1
TGTGCCAGCAGCTCGGGACTAGCGGGGGATACTATCTACAATGAGCAGTTCTTC
CASSSGLAGDTIYNEQFF
>TRBD2|19|once|TRBV30|TRBJ2-5
TGTGCCTGGAGTCACCCACCGGGACTAGCGCTTCAAGTTCAAGAGACCCAGTACTTC
CAWSHPPGLALQVQETQYF
>.|16|.|TRBV18|TRBJ1-5
TGTGCCAGCTCACGGGGTACTCCAGGGACTAATCAGCCCCAGCATTTT
CASSRGTPGTNQPQHF
>TRBD1|15|.|TRBV29-1|TRBJ2-2
TGCAGCGTTGGGGGGACAGGGACGAACACCGGGGAGCTGTTTTTT
CSVGGTGTNTGELFF
>.|13|.|TRBV27|TRBJ1-1
TGTGCCAGCGGGGGACACCCGAACACTGAAGCTTTCTTT
CASGGHPNTEAFF
>.|15|.|TRBV16|TRBJ1-5
TGTGCCAGCAGCCAAAGTACCGGGGGCAATCAGCCCCAGCATTTT
CASSQSTGGNQPQHF
>TRBD1|10|few|TRBV6-6|TRBJ1-1
TGTGCCAACGGACAGGGGGCCACTTTCTTT
CANGQGATFF
>.|16|.|TRBV6-6|TRBJ2-6
TGTGCCAGCAGTTCGGAGGAGGGGAGCGGGGCCAACGTCCTGACTTTC
CASSSEEGSGANVLTF
>TRBD2|15|.|TRBV27|TRBJ2-3
TGTGCCAGCTCCCCATATAGCGGGACCACAGATACGCAGTATTTT
CASSPYSGTTDTQYF
>.|15|.|TRBV4-1|TRBJ1-5
TGCGCCAGCAGCCATCCTTCAGATAGCAATCAGCCCCAGCATTTT
CASSHPSDSNQPQHF
>TRBD2|14|.|TRBV3-1/TRBV3-2|TRBJ2-5
TGTGCCAGCAGCCTCACTAGCGGGGGAGAGACCCAGTACTTC
CASSLTSGGETQYF
>.|15|.|TRBV3-1/TRBV3-2|TRBJ2-5
TGTGCCAGCAGCCTCTCTGGGGCAGGGCAGGAGACCCAGTACTTC
CASSLSGAGQETQYF
>.|14|.|TRBV11-1|TRBJ2-3
TGTGCCAGCAGCTTTAGCGGTAGACTGGGTACGCAGTATTTT
CASSFSGRLGTQYF